This TCR beta chain appears in the sequencing data of a study of cytomegalovirus exposure and HLA in healthy donors (dated by TCRdb to 2016 to 2017). Context from the whole study: In an earlier analysis of around 540 of the donors, 276 Gb of sequence data and 117 million unique TCR beta sequences from 180 million or so T cells were reported. Approximately 330 gigabases of sequencing data and roughly 81 million unique TCR sequences made up an early release that covered approximately 700 HLA-typed donors. The genetic ancestry cluster associated with self-reported Caucasian donors included approximately 85% of the 350 to 500 genotyped donors. The study aimed to test whether signatures of past pathogen exposure could be identified by cataloging public T cell receptors. The T cell repertoires of some 700 subjects were profiled by immunosequencing and related to cytomegalovirus serostatus. Along with the approximately 650-subject first cohort, a separate validation cohort of some 130 different subjects was used. To predict cytomegalovirus infection status, the study brought together high-throughput TCR immunosequencing, statistical association of individual TCRs with disease status, and machine learning. To study patterns of TCR occurrence, a later analysis re-analyzed previously published TCR beta repertoires from 666 donors and added high-resolution HLA genotyping. Rather than drawing on any new phenotypic data, the later analysis identified candidate immune exposures from TCR beta sequences and the way those sequences occurred across donors. In an earlier analysis of roughly 540 of the donors, high-throughput TCR beta sequencing was used to judge whether each TCR beta V gene segment behaved as functional or pseudogenic. Donor age, sex, ethnicity and CMV serostatus were compiled together with the repertoire data. A later genetic analysis used genome-wide SNP genotypes for about 60% of the roughly 700 donors, treating that subset as a discovery cohort. All discovery cohort repertoires had been generated on a single sequencing platform. HLA typing covered class I and class II loci at four-digit resolution. The number of typed donors differed by locus: roughly 620-640 for A, B, C, DRB1 and DQB1; approximately 530 for DQA1; some 590 for DPA1; and roughly 490 for DPB1. A handful of DR-DQ haplotypes were handled as single units for association and clustering because linkage in the cohort was strong. Among about 390 genotyped donors of the cohort, an average of approximately 250,000 unique TCR beta nucleotide sequences were sequenced per donor, around a sixth of them non-productive.

The cohort consisted of fewer than 700 healthy bone marrow donors. All cohort members were sampled while nominally healthy, although unrecorded immune exposures were likely present. The donor tested CMV seropositive and was one of the 289 seropositive cohort members. Every donor gave a peripheral blood sample, and the peripheral blood mononuclear cells from that sample were used for TCR beta sequencing. Genomic DNA extraction from the blood cell samples was performed with the Qiagen DNeasy Blood Extraction Kit. Details on this clone: There is no known antigen for this receptor. Base quality data are lacking; no much larger clone is found one base away.

The CDR3 starts with the cysteine, ends with the phenylalanine, and has 15 residues. CDR3 DNA only is kept here, 45 bases in frame from base 1. The germline V gene supplies CDR1 SGHTA and CDR2 FQGNSA. The V end loses 5 bases and the J end loses 7 bases, and a stretch of 20 bases separates them. What the authors observed across the whole study: Compared with the roughly 700-donor mean, donors in an Asian-associated ancestry cluster had fewer N-insertions in productive TCRs, according to a later genetic analysis. In a later analysis, the rate of TCR association differed among HLA loci, with DRB1 alleles having the most associated TCRs and HLA-C alleles having the fewest. Most TCR sequences were observed very rarely across donors, whereas some public TCRs were present in many individuals. The classifier was reported to diagnose cytomegalovirus status with high specificity and sensitivity in both the original and validation cohorts. CMV serostatus was the only immune exposure information available for the cohort. Correlated functional status among segregating V segments might reflect linkage disequilibrium, but an unknown experimental factor could not be ruled out. Some IMGT-functional V segments, including TRBV6-2 and TRBV6-3, could not be told apart with the 87-base-pair reads, so those segments were excluded. In a later analysis, more than 15,000 TCR beta sequences were associated with specific HLA alleles at a false discovery rate of 0.05. A cluster of highly shared sequence variants was judged likely to represent a technical artifact of the sequencing pipeline. Because HLA typing was unavailable for some donors at each locus, only the typed subset was used in association tests. In the study, 150 to 200 TCR beta chains were listed as associated with cytomegalovirus. Only TCR beta chains were sequenced in this cohort, and the absence of alpha or paired-chain data limited detectable features. A later analysis reported that several top co-occurrence clusters appeared linked to parvovirus B19, influenza, CMV and Epstein-Barr virus. A further reported finding was that TCR beta sequences accurately predicted the HLA-A and HLA-B alleles for most subjects in the first cohort. Broadly in line with IMGT annotations, most TCR beta V segments showed up in productive rearrangements about 87% or about 30% of the time in an earlier analysis of 450 to 750 of the donors. The earlier analysis of 450 to 700 of the donors excluded fewer than 20 rarely observed V segments, including chromosome 9 orphons, because counts were too low. Assigning TCR associations to individual alleles was difficult when HLA alleles, especially DR and DQ, strongly co-occurred. A later analysis found that HLA-associated TCR beta chains were more clonally expanded and had lower generation probabilities than equally common non-associated chains. In vitro tests confirmed that a few of the cytomegalovirus-associated TCR beta chains recognize cytomegalovirus antigens. Most CMV-associated TCR beta chains appeared to be HLA-restricted in a later analysis, and the HLA associations seemed to be driven largely by CMV exposure. It was suggested by the authors that the approach could potentially be generalized to other disease states and immunological phenotypes. An association between a missense DCLRE1C variant and V-gene and J-gene trimming of TCR beta chains was found in a later genetic analysis and replicated in an independent cohort. The presence/absence analyses assumed that sequencing depth was roughly uniform across donors, and that assumption may not be true.

Libraries came from the immunoSEQ multiplex PCR assay. For the multiplex PCR, a mixture combining 60 forward primers for TCR Vbeta segments and 13 reverse primers for TCR Jbeta segments was used. The CDR3 region of rearranged TCR beta genes was amplified from genomic DNA with a multiplex PCR assay. The amplified TCR beta libraries were sequenced on the Illumina HiSeq System as 87-base-pair reads. As for the original processing: A later analysis tallied around 80 million unique TCR beta chains across the 640 or so repertoires, and approximately 9.9 million of those chains were shared by two or more donors. To remove PCR and sequencing errors, raw reads were error-corrected and collapsed into unique sequences using a nearest-neighbor algorithm that merged closely related sequences. V, D and J gene segments were assigned by aligning CDR3 sequences to IMGT reference sequences. For a sequence to be retained, a match of at least six nucleotides to both a V gene segment and a J gene segment was required. A rearrangement counted as productive if the CDR3 had no stop codons and remained in frame with V and J, and every other rearrangement counted as non-productive. CDR3 was defined according to IMGT convention as the region running from the second conserved V-encoded cysteine to the conserved J-encoded phenylalanine. The earlier analysis of about 590 of the donors excluded sequences that lacked an unambiguous match to a single V gene segment. In an earlier analysis of a few hundred of the donors, a V segment was called functional when productive rearrangements were above 56.7%, and segregating when the standard deviation between donors exceeded 5%. To diagnose cytomegalovirus status from the catalog of TCR beta chain sequences, a statistical classification framework was built. V and J gene assignment, in a later analysis, came from comparing TCR nucleotide sequences with IMGT/GENE-DB human TR gene sequences. A later analysis assigned CDR3 sequences and most-parsimonious VDJ recombination scenarios with the TCRdist pipeline. In a later analysis, every TCR beta chain was defined by the combination of its CDR3 amino acid sequence and its V-gene family, and reads without a unique V-gene family were dropped. In a later analysis, several hundred highly shared, low-generation-probability nucleotide sequences were removed to address suspected cross-contamination and a sequencing artifact. For each public chain, a later analysis derived a clonal expansion index from normalized ranks of inferred template counts within each repertoire. In a later analysis, generation probabilities were computed using a VDJ recombination model fitted to out-of-frame rearrangements, and the results were checked against IGoR. Hypergeometric tests were used in a later analysis to score TCR-TCR, TCR-HLA and TCR-CMV co-occurrence, with a repertoire-size bias correction applied to the TCR pairs. To estimate false discovery rates, a later analysis permuted the HLA or CMV assignments 20 times. A later analysis grouped co-occurring TCRs with DBSCAN, adding TCRdist sequence similarity when clustering within HLA-allele-positive subsets. Repertoires with fewer than 30,000 or more than 120,000 public chains, plus five repertoires with anomalous nucleotide sharing, were excluded from co-occurrence clustering. TCRdb re-hosts the immuneACCESS table, in-frame sequences only. Its copies lack some clones; in the studies checked, an unresolved V gene accounts for under half of them, and the cause for the rest is not known. V and J calls and clone size are those listed in that table; D and trimming were worked out from the DNA. The sample table holds 120,000 to 150,000 clones, of which about 80% were seen once. In total, the top ten clones hold under 4.5% of the sample.

The sample taken for sequencing was PBMCs. The sequence derives from a man aged 35 to 55 in good health and CMV-seropositive. This chain is built from TRBV7-2 and TRBJ2-5; matching of 6 bases hints at TRBD2 as the D gene. Here the CDR3 is given as CASSIRGLGSGTQYF. The nucleotides read TGTGCCAGCAGCATCCGGGGGTTAGGCTCGGGGACCCAGTACTTC. The reference TRBV7-2 and TRBJ2-5 proteins fill in what lies around the CDR3, so the full variable domain reads GAGVSQSPSNKVTEKGKDVELRCDPISGHTALYWYRQSLGQGLEFLIYFQGNSAPDKSGLPSDRFSAERTGGSVSTLTIQRTQQEDSAVYLCASSIRGLGSGTQYFGPGTRLLVL.